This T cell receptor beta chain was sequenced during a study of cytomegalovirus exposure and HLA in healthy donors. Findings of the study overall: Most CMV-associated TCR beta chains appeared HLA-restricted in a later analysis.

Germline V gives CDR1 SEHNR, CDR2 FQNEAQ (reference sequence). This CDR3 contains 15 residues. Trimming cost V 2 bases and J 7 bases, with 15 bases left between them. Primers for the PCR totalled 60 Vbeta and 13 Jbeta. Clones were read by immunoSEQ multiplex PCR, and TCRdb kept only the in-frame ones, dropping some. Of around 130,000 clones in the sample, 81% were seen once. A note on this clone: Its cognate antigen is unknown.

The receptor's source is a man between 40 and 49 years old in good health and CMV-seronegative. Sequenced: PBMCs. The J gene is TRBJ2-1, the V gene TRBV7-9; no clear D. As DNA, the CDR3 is TGTGCCAGCAGCTTAAACGGTCCTGGTGGTAATGAGCAGTTCTTC. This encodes CASSLNGPGGNEQFF.